This TCR beta chain was obtained from a study of OX40 agonist ivuxolimab in advanced cancers. In the study overall: Intravenous ivuxolimab was administered to patients every 2 weeks at 0.01 to 10 mg/kg.

Germline V gene lookup returns CDR1 SGHTA and CDR2 FQGNSA. Trimming removed 11 bases at V and 8 bases at J, with 21 bases between. This CDR3 is 13 amino acids long. TCRdb keeps only in-frame clones here, not all; method: immunoSEQ multiplex PCR. The sample gives around 48,000 clones, about 83% of which show up once; over 1% is in the top ten. The origin of this receptor is an adult with an advanced solid tumor such as melanoma, head and neck, liver or kidney cancer. Sequencing used CD4+ or CD8+ T cells sorted from blood, obtained in a trial of the OX40 agonist ivuxolimab. V usage is TRBV7-2 and J usage is TRBJ1-2, with a weak D call TRBD1 (5 bases). CDR3 protein: CALGAAPESGYTF. The CDR3 DNA reads TGTGCCTTAGGGGCAGCGCCTGAGAGCGGCTACACCTTC.